Below are 11 T cell receptor beta chains sequenced from a single sample in a study of Ad26.COV2.S vaccination and SARS-CoV-2 variants. The repertoire was sequenced with immunoSEQ multiplex PCR; TCRdb's copy has only in-frame clones and lacks some. The sample holds some 290,000 clones, approximately 86% seen once. Treatment defined: approximately 18 received Ad26.COV2.S at low or high dose, single or two shots; about 5 received placebo; per-sample allocation not given. Repertoires come from day 63 after the first vaccine or placebo injection. Here the sequenced sample was peripheral blood, taken in a trial of Ad26.COV2.S vaccine versus placebo. The receptors originated from a person between 18 and 60 years old who received the Ad26.COV2.S COVID-19 vaccine or a placebo.

The chain joins TRBV4-2 to TRBJ1-2; tentative D call: TRBD1 (5 bases). The CDR3 covers 15 residues. The germline V gene encodes CDR1 LGHNA and CDR2 YNFKEQ. The ends were cut back, 2 bases at V and 5 bases at J, with 15 bases in the middle. CDR3 coding DNA: TGTGCCAGCAGCCAACGTAAGGGAGCAGGGTATGGCTACACCTTC. Protein sequence: CASSQRKGAGYGYTF.

V is TRBV7-2 and J is TRBJ1-4; D gene uncertain. From germline, CDR1 is SGHTA and CDR2 FQGNSA. CDR3 length: 16 residues. Deletions cut 1 base from V and 8 bases from J, with 17 bases between. Here the CDR3 reads CASSLGGALRSEKLFF. The CDR3 DNA reads TGTGCCAGCAGCTTAGGTGGAGCACTGCGGAGCGAAAAACTGTTTTTT.

The V and J genes are TRBV5-1 and TRBJ2-7, with a weak D call TRBD1 (6 bases). Germline loops: CDR1 SGHRS, CDR2 YFSETQ. CDR3 length equals 15 residues. Trimming pared 0 bases from V and 3 bases from J, leaving 13 bases between. CDR3: CASSLVQGRIYEQYF. CDR3 bases: TGCGCCAGCAGCTTGGTACAGGGCCGGATCTACGAGCAGTACTTC.

The rearrangement links TRBV28 to TRBJ2-3; D uncertain. V was shortened by 2 bases and J by 2 bases, with 8 bases between the two germline ends. The CDR3 contains 14 residues. CDR1 is MDHEN and CDR2 is SYDVKM in the germline V gene. The CDR3 DNA follows: TGTGCCAGCAGTTTAAGGCAGTACACAGATACGCAGTATTTT. This encodes CASSLRQYTDTQYF.

The chain joins TRBV6-5 to TRBJ1-5; a possible D gene is TRBD1 (6 bases). Trimming cost V 4 bases and J 4 bases, with 8 bases left between them. Germline-derived CDR1 and CDR2 are MNHEY and SVGAGI. The CDR3 covers 13 residues. This CDR3 is CASSLDRNQPQHF. In DNA, the CDR3 is TGTGCCAGCAGTTTGGACAGAAATCAGCCCCAGCATTTT.

The V gene is TRBV9, the J gene TRBJ2-7, with D hard to call. The germline gives CDR1 SGDLS, CDR2 YYNGEE. The CDR3 is 14 amino acids. V was pared by 0 bases and J by 5 bases, with 12 bases between. The CDR3 loop reads CASSVGPTTDEQYF. DNA of the CDR3: TGTGCCAGCAGCGTAGGCCCAACAACCGACGAGCAGTACTTC. The full variable domain, completed using reference TRBV9 and TRBJ2-7, is DSGVTQTPKHLITATGQRVTLRCSPRSGDLSVYWYQQSLDQGLQFLIQYYNGEERAKGNILERFSAQQFPDLHSELNLSSLELGDSALYFCASSVGPTTDEQYFGPGTRLTVT.

The chain is built from TRBV20-1 and TRBJ2-3, with 9 bases fitting TRBD1. The CDR3 runs to 14 residues. The trim removed 3 bases at V and 4 bases at J, leaving 5 bases unmatched. Germline lookup yields CDR1 DFQATT and CDR2 SNEGSKA (reference sequence). CDR3 nucleotides: TGCAGTGCTAGTAAGGGACAGGGCCCAGATACGCAGTATTTT. This translates into CSASKGQGPDTQYF.

The V call is TRBV7-9, the J call TRBJ2-3; D not resolved. Germline V gives CDR1 SEHNR, CDR2 FQNEAQ (reference sequence). CDR3 length: 14 amino acids. Trimming shortened V by 5 bases and J by 5 bases, and 14 bases separated the two germline ends. The CDR3 spells CASSPWKDQDTQYF. The CDR3 DNA reads as TGTGCCAGCAGCCCTTGGAAGGACCAAGATACGCAGTATTTT.

The V gene is TRBV23-1, the J gene TRBJ1-2; the D is unclear. TRBV23-1 has ORF status, its function being uncertain. V was pared by 0 bases and J by 5 bases, with 16 bases between. This CDR3 has 16 residues. Here the CDR3 DNA reads TGCGCCAGCAGTCAATCACTTATGGACCCGAGGTATGGCTACACCTTC. This sequence encodes CASSQSLMDPRYGYTF.

This clone has just one count. The V gene is TRBV29-1, the J gene TRBJ1-5; 9 bases align to TRBD1. The CDR3 is made up of 19 amino acids. Germline V gives CDR1 SQVTM, CDR2 ANQGSEA. With V trimmed by 1 base and J by 3 bases, 16 bases remained unmatched. CDR3 sequence: CSVEVKGQGRCATNQPQHF. DNA of the CDR3: TGCAGCGTTGAAGTGAAGGGACAGGGCCGGTGTGCCACCAATCAGCCCCAGCATTTT.

The V and J genes are TRBV10-3 and TRBJ1-1; unclear D gene. This CDR3 has 13 amino acids. V lost 3 bases and J lost 4, with 9 bases in between. Per germline, CDR1 ENHRY and CDR2 SYGVKD. The CDR3 loop reads CAISDGQITEAFF. The CDR3 DNA is TGTGCCATCAGTGACGGGCAGATCACTGAAGCTTTCTTT.